Presented here are 28 T cell receptor beta chains from one specimen sequenced in a study of blood T cell repertoires in COVID-19. Data came from immunoSEQ multiplex PCR; TCRdb stores just in-frame clones and leaves some out. The sample lists about 50,000 clones, 65% to 85% occurring once. Sequencing was done on a sample of peripheral blood. The origin of the receptors is a human donor in a cohort sampled during active COVID-19.

This clone was counted only a few times. J is TRBJ1-1 and V is TRBV19, with 8 bases identical to TRBD1. J lost 5 bases, V lost 7 bases, and 9 bases had no gene match. The V gene's germline CDR1 is LNHDA and CDR2 SQIVND (reference sequence). There are 14 residues in the CDR3. In DNA, the CDR3 is TGTGCCAGTACCCTCGGACAGGGATGGACTGAAGCTTTCTTT. This translates into CASTLGQGWTEAFF. Looking up the rest from reference TRBV19 and TRBJ1-1 gives the full variable domain: DGGITQSPKYLFRKEGQNVTLSCEQNLNHDAMYWYRQDPGQGLRLIYYSQIVNDFQKGDIAEGYSVSREKKESFPLTVTSAQKNPTAFYLCASTLGQGWTEAFFGQGTRLTVV.

CDR3 in DNA: TGTGCCAGCAGCTTAGGGACTAGCTTCTACAATGAGCAGTTCTTC. Residues: CASSLGTSFYNEQFF. The V gene is TRBV3-1 (or the pseudogene TRBV3-2), the J gene TRBJ2-1; 9 nucleotides agree with TRBD2. Germline-derived CDR1 and CDR2 are LGHDT and YNNKEL (reference sequence). Unmatched junction bases numbered 5, after V lost 5 bases and J lost 3 bases. This CDR3 is built from 15 residues.

The chain combines TRBV27 with TRBJ2-7; D unclear. The CDR3 loop spans 11 amino acids. V shed 8 bases and J shed 5 bases, with 10 bases lying between them. The V gene's germline CDR1 is MNHEY and CDR2 SMNVEV (reference sequence). Here the CDR3 reads CASSLVHEQYF. Written as DNA, the CDR3 is TGTGCCAGCTCTTTAGTCCACGAGCAGTACTTC.

The chain employs TRBV4-1 and TRBJ2-5; 8 bases match TRBD2. This CDR3 has 16 residues. Germline loops: CDR1 MGHRA, CDR2 YSYEKL. V shed 4 bases, J shed 2 bases, and the junction held 9 bases outside the gene matches. CDR3 bases: TGCGCCAGCAGCCCCAGGCCCGTAGCGGGGCAAGAGACCCAGTACTTC. Translating gives CASSPRPVAGQETQYF.

The genes are TRBV25-1 and TRBJ1-5; D call uncertain. The germline gives CDR1 MGHDK, CDR2 SYGVNS. Between the trimmed V and J ends, which lost 2 bases and 1 base, there was a span of 6 bases. There are 14 residues in the CDR3. The CDR3 DNA reads as TGTGCCAGCAGTGAACCGGGGAGCAATCAGCCCCAGCATTTT. Translation gives CASSEPGSNQPQHF.

V and J are TRBV7-6 and TRBJ1-2, with TRBD1 matching 7 bases. The CDR3 covers 18 residues. Per the germline V gene, CDR1 is SGHVS and CDR2 is FNYEAQ. Trimming took 1 base from V and 3 from J; bases not matched to a gene: 14. CDR3 region: CASSLGGGLGQAYYGYTF. The DNA for the CDR3 is TGTGCCAGCAGCTTAGGAGGTGGGCTAGGACAGGCCTACTATGGCTACACCTTC. The whole variable domain, filled in from reference TRBV7-6 and TRBJ1-2, reads GAGVSQSPRYKVTKRGQDVALRCDPISGHVSLYWYRQALGQGPEFLTYFNYEAQQDKSGLPNDRFSAERPEGSISTLTIQRTEQRDSAMYRCASSLGGGLGQAYYGYTFGSGTRLTVV.

This clone showed up just once. The CDR3 loop reads CASSLIGGVHYEQYF. CDR3 coding DNA: TGTGCCAGCAGCTTAATAGGGGGCGTACACTACGAGCAGTACTTC. The V gene is TRBV11-2, the J gene TRBJ2-7; 7 nucleotides agree with TRBD1. V lost 2 bases and J lost 3; bases outside the gene matches: 7. Germline values: CDR1 SGHAT, CDR2 FQNNGV. CDR3 size: 15 residues.

The chain has TRBV19 and TRBJ2-2; weak D call: TRBD1 (5 bases). The germline V gene has CDR1 LNHDA and CDR2 SQIVND (reference sequence). The CDR3 sequence is 17 residues long. V lost 6 bases and J lost 3, with 20 bases in between. The CDR3 DNA sequence: TGTGCCAGTAGCTATAAGACCCCAGGGTTGGACACCGGGGAGCTGTTTTTT. It specifies CASSYKTPGLDTGELFF. The whole variable domain, remainder taken from reference TRBV19 and TRBJ2-2, is DGGITQSPKYLFRKEGQNVTLSCEQNLNHDAMYWYRQDPGQGLRLIYYSQIVNDFQKGDIAEGYSVSREKKESFPLTVTSAQKNPTAFYLCASSYKTPGLDTGELFFGEGSRLTVL.

V usage is TRBV18 and J usage is TRBJ2-2, with 8 bases that match TRBD1. Germline assignment: CDR1 KGHSH and CDR2 LQKENI. V shed 6 bases, J shed 3 bases, and the junction held 6 bases outside the gene matches. The CDR3 runs to 15 residues. The CDR3 DNA reads as TGTGCCAGCTCCCGGACAGGGAAGGACACCGGGGAGCTGTTTTTT. Translating gives CASSRTGKDTGELFF. Complete variable domain (other parts from reference TRBV18 and TRBJ2-2): NAGVMQNPRHLVRRRGQEARLRCSPMKGHSHVYWYRQLPEEGLKFMVYLQKENIIDESGMPKERFSAEFPKEGPSILRIQQVVRGDSAAYFCASSRTGKDTGELFFGEGSRLTVL.

The gene calls are TRBV20-1 and TRBJ1-5; weak D call: TRBD1 (6 bases). Per the germline V gene, CDR1 is DFQATT and CDR2 is SNEGSKA (reference sequence). V dropped 6 bases and J dropped 7 bases, with 16 bases sitting between them. CDR3 length equals 13 residues. The CDR3 nucleotides are TGCAGTGCGAGTAGACAGGTTGGCCAGCCCCAGCATTTT. As protein: CSASRQVGQPQHF.

The rearrangement links TRBV5-4 to TRBJ2-5; 7 bases map to TRBD1. V was pared by 1 base and J by 2 bases, with 5 bases of the junction left unmatched. The germline gives CDR1 SGHNT, CDR2 YYREEE (reference sequence). There are 15 residues in the CDR3. This chain's CDR3 is CASSLRGGVQETQYF. CDR3 DNA: TGTGCCAGCAGCTTGAGAGGGGGCGTTCAAGAGACCCAGTACTTC.

The rearrangement links TRBV10-3 to TRBJ2-3, with D perhaps TRBD1 (6 bases). CDR1 is ENHRY, CDR2 SYGVKD, per germline. V lost 10 bases and J lost 1, with 12 bases in between. The CDR3 runs to 13 residues. This chain's CDR3 is CATTGRGTDTQYF. CDR3 nucleotide sequence: TGTGCCACCACAGGGAGAGGCACAGATACGCAGTATTTT.

The V and J genes are TRBV10-3 and TRBJ1-4; D is possibly TRBD1 (6 bases). V lost 8 bases and J lost 0, with 7 bases in between. The CDR3 consists of 13 residues. Germline lookup yields CDR1 ENHRY and CDR2 SYGVKD. This chain's CDR3 is CAIGQPTNEKLFF. For the CDR3, the DNA is TGTGCCATCGGACAGCCAACTAATGAAAAACTGTTTTTT.

V is TRBV7-8 and J is TRBJ2-2; a weak D match, TRBD2 (7 bases). This CDR3 is built from 15 residues. V gave up 6 bases and J gave up 0 bases, with 11 bases separating them. Germline V CDR1 and CDR2: SGHVS, FQNEAQ. CDR3: CASRGGASNTGELFF. CDR3 nucleotides: TGTGCCAGCAGAGGGGGGGCGTCGAACACCGGGGAGCTGTTTTTT.

V gene TRBV6-8 combines with J gene TRBJ2-2; no clear D gene. The CDR3 spans 14 residues. CDR1 is MNHGY and CDR2 is SAAAGT in the germline V gene. V lost 2 bases to trimming and J lost 6 bases, with 10 bases between them. The CDR3 bases are TGTGCCAGCAGTTACCCTCGACGGGCCGGGGAGCTGTTTTTT. It codes for CASSYPRRAGELFF.

The gene calls are TRBV7-3 and TRBJ2-3, with 8 positions matching TRBD2. CDR3 length: 18 amino acids. The germline CDR1 and CDR2 sequences are SGHTA and FQGTGA. J gave up 6 bases and V 1 base, and 15 bases lay outside the gene matches. CDR3 nucleotide sequence: TGTGCCAGCAGCTTAAGGCCTGTCGGCGGGGGGTCGGCGGATACGCAGTATTTT. Protein: CASSLRPVGGGSADTQYF. Combining the CDR3 with reference TRBV7-3 and TRBJ2-3 gives the whole variable domain GAGVSQTPSNKVTEKGKYVELRCDPISGHTALYWYRQSLGQGPEFLIYFQGTGAADDSGLPNDRFFAVRPEGSVSTLKIQRTERGDSAVYLCASSLRPVGGGSADTQYFGPGTRLTVL.

The chain carries TRBV30 and TRBJ2-2; tentative D call: TRBD2 (5 bases). Deletions cut 0 bases from V and 6 bases from J, with 8 bases between. Germline assignment: CDR1 GTSNPN and CDR2 SVGIG (reference sequence). There are 13 residues in the CDR3. The CDR3 here is CAWSVLVAGELFF. The CDR3 DNA reads TGTGCCTGGAGTGTACTAGTGGCCGGGGAGCTGTTTTTT.

The chain uses TRBV5-1 and TRBJ2-5, with 12 bases that match TRBD2. This CDR3 is 16 amino acids long. Trimming removed 4 bases from V and 2 bases from J; junction bases left unmatched: 6. The germline gives CDR1 SGHRS, CDR2 YFSETQ. The CDR3 coding sequence is TGCGCCAGCAGCGCAGGACTAGCGGGAACTCAAGAGACCCAGTACTTC. Translation: CASSAGLAGTQETQYF.

This chain uses TRBV5-1 with TRBJ2-1; 7 nucleotides line up with TRBD2. The V and J ends lost 8 bases and 4 bases, in that order; junction bases with no gene match: 9. Germline-derived CDR1 and CDR2 are SGHRS and YFSETQ. The CDR3 covers 14 residues. CDR3 DNA sequence: TGCGCCAGTCGTCTGGCGGGGGAGTACAATGAGCAGTTCTTC. This gives the protein CASRLAGEYNEQFF.

This sequence joins TRBV5-4 and TRBJ2-7; 7 bases align to TRBD2. CDR3 length: 13 amino acids. Trimming cost V 3 bases and J 5 bases; bases outside gene matches: 5. In germline, CDR1 is SGHNT, CDR2 YYREEE (reference sequence). The CDR3 nucleotides read TGTGCCAGCAGCTATGGACTAGTCGACGAGCAGTACTTC. This encodes CASSYGLVDEQYF. Full variable domain (rest looked up from reference TRBV5-4 and TRBJ2-7): ETGVTQSPTHLIKTRGQQVTLRCSSQSGHNTVSWYQQALGQGPQFIFQYYREEENGRGNFPPRFSGLQFPNYSSELNVNALELDDSALYLCASSYGLVDEQYFGPGTRLTVT.

The chain employs TRBV5-1 and TRBJ1-4; TRBD1 agrees at 8 bases. This CDR3 has 14 residues. CDR1 and CDR2 (germline): SGHRS, YFSETQ. J gave up 7 bases and V 3 bases, and 5 bases lay outside the gene matches. The CDR3 region has the DNA TGCGCCAGCAGCTCCGGACAGGGTGGTGAAAAACTGTTTTTT. It is translated as CASSSGQGGEKLFF.

The chain recombines TRBV7-2 with TRBJ1-4; D not certain. Looked up from germline, CDR1 is SGHTA and CDR2 is FQGNSA. The CDR3 extends over 15 amino acids. V lost 5 bases to trimming and J lost 5 bases, with 15 bases between them. The CDR3 DNA reads TGTGCCAGCAGCCCCGGCGACACCGGAAATGAAAAACTGTTTTTT. Encoded protein: CASSPGDTGNEKLFF.

CDR3: CALGGGQGAYNEQFF. The DNA of the CDR3 is TGTGCCCTCGGCGGCGGACAGGGGGCCTACAATGAGCAGTTCTTC. J is TRBJ2-1 and V is TRBV10-3, with TRBD1 matching 10 bases. V lost 11 bases, J lost 2 bases, and 9 bases stayed unmatched. Germline lookup yields CDR1 ENHRY and CDR2 SYGVKD. This CDR3 has 15 amino acids.

This clone was picked up a small number of times. The chain recombines TRBV2 with TRBJ2-3, with 8 bases lining up with TRBD2. In germline, CDR1 is SNHLY, CDR2 FYNNEI. After removal of 6 bases from V and 4 bases from J, the junction contained 9 bases not matched to a gene. The CDR3 length is 15 residues. The DNA of the CDR3 is TGTGCCAGCAGGCCTCCCGGGGGGGCTTCAGATACGCAGTATTTT. Protein: CASRPPGGASDTQYF.

The chain joins TRBV9 to TRBJ2-5; TRBD2 agrees at 11 bases. Germline V gene sequence: CDR1 SGDLS, CDR2 YYNGEE. This CDR3 is built from 15 residues. Trimming took 4 bases from V and 9 from J; bases not matched to a gene: 11. CDR3 sequence (DNA): TGTGCCAGCAGCACGGGCCTACATAGCGGGGGGGCCCAGTACTTC. Translating it yields CASSTGLHSGGAQYF.

This clone has a single count. The rearrangement joins TRBV5-1 to TRBJ1-1; D call uncertain. CDR1 SGHRS and CDR2 YFSETQ come from the germline V gene. V lost 0 bases, J lost 0 bases, and 9 bases lay in between. The CDR3 spans 15 residues. CDR3 sequence: CASSLVPGMNTEAFF. The CDR3 DNA reads TGCGCCAGCAGCTTGGTACCTGGCATGAACACTGAAGCTTTCTTT.

The genes are TRBV27 and TRBJ1-2; D unclear. The germline V gene has CDR1 MNHEY and CDR2 SMNVEV (reference sequence). Between the trimmed V and J ends, which lost 0 bases and 4 bases, there was a span of 15 bases. This CDR3 is built from 16 residues. The CDR3 nucleotides read TGTGCCAGCAGTTTATCCCAAGAAGGAGGGAGCTATGGCTACACCTTC. Protein sequence: CASSLSQEGGSYGYTF.

The CDR3 DNA follows: TGCGCCAGCAGCTCCAACCTCGACACGGGAAACACCATATATTTT. The encoded protein is CASSSNLDTGNTIYF. The rearrangement links TRBV5-1 to TRBJ1-3; D gene ambiguous. CDR3 length: 15 residues. V was shortened by 3 bases and J by 4 bases, with 14 bases between the two germline ends. Germline CDR1 SGHRS, CDR2 YFSETQ.